This T cell receptor (beta chain) was obtained from a study of T cell responses to AZD1222 COVID-19 vaccine. The repertoire was sequenced with immunoSEQ multiplex PCR; TCRdb's copy has only in-frame clones and lacks some. The sample lists some 140,000 clones; roughly 87% were seen once. Trimming pared 3 bases from V and 0 bases from J, leaving 5 bases between. Germline V gene data show CDR1 as MNHNS and CDR2 as SASEGT. The CDR3 length is 13 residues. As to this clone: The target antigen is unknown.

Study conclusions and caveats: Most donors were white British, females outnumbered males, and clonal diversity was possibly underestimated. Samples come after the peak T cell response, not at day 14. The CD4 TCRs associated with vaccination extended across spike and predominated at 160-218 and 743-854.

The TCR was taken from an adult who received the AZD1222 COVID-19 vaccine. The chain links TRBV6-1 to TRBJ1-1, with no clear D. The sample was peripheral blood, taken 28 days after the second AZD1222 dose. Written as DNA, the CDR3 is TGTGCCAGCAGTGACGGTTTGAACACTGAAGCTTTCTTT. This gives the protein CASSDGLNTEAFF.